This T cell receptor beta chain was sequenced during a study of T cell responses to AZD1222 COVID-19 vaccine. Broader study findings: Increases in Spike-specific TCR breadth and depth were seen after two AZD1222 doses.

Generated by immunoSEQ multiplex PCR, the TCRdb table keeps only in-frame clones and is missing some. The data contain 84,000 or so clones, about 85% of them singletons. Of note for this clone: Its specificity is unknown.

The CDR3 extends over 16 amino acids. V lost 3 bases and J lost 0, with 11 bases in between. The germline gives CDR1 SGHTA, CDR2 FQGNSA. The genes are TRBV7-2 and TRBJ1-4, with unresolved D. Specimen: peripheral blood, collected on day 0 of AZD1222 vaccination. The source of this sequence is an adult in good health. The CDR3 reads CASSFRAAATNEKLFF. CDR3 coding DNA: TGTGCCAGCAGCTTCCGGGCCGCTGCAACTAATGAAAAACTGTTTTTT.